This entry lists 6 T cell receptor beta chains sequenced from one sample in a study of shared clonotypes between healthy human individuals (TCRdb year 2020). Library method: the immunoSEQ multiplex PCR assay. Not all clones reach the TCRdb copy of this immuneACCESS table, which keeps in-frame sequences only. Checked studies attribute under half of the gap to unresolved V genes and leave the rest unexplained. The sample table lists about 1.1 million clones, about 72% of them with a count of one. The top ten hold 0.89% of the sample. Sequencing was performed on memory CD4+ T cells from PBMCs. The cell subset or site label, as the study defines it: CD45RA-negative fraction. The receptors shown here come from a man aged 18 to 29 in good health. Some clones in this sample may be carry-over from other donors' samples.

This chain uses TRBV15 with TRBJ2-5; a weak D match, TRBD1 (6 bases). The V and J ends lost 0 bases and 5 bases respectively, with 13 bases between them. Germline V gives CDR1 LNHNV, CDR2 YYDKDF (reference sequence). The CDR3 loop spans 15 amino acids. This chain's CDR3 is CATSRDAGAGETQYF. The CDR3 coding sequence is TGTGCCACCAGCAGAGACGCAGGGGCGGGCGAGACCCAGTACTTC.

This clone was seen a few times. The chain carries TRBV7-9 and TRBJ2-1; 10 bases fit TRBD2. In germline, CDR1 is SEHNR, CDR2 FQNEAQ (reference sequence). The trim removed 11 bases at V and 7 bases at J, leaving 11 bases unmatched. CDR3 length: 14 residues. In nucleotides, the CDR3 is TGTGCCGGAGGATCTAGCGGGAGATCGAATGAGCAGTTCTTC. It yields the protein CAGGSSGRSNEQFF.

The chain joins TRBV18 to TRBJ1-1; no clear D. V lost 3 bases to trimming and J lost 3 bases, with 17 bases between them. The length of the CDR3 is 16 residues. Germline V gene sequence: CDR1 KGHSH, CDR2 LQKENI. The DNA of the CDR3 is TGTGCCAGCTCACCGCTGCGGGCCGACTTGTACACTGAAGCTTTCTTT. Its translation is CASSPLRADLYTEAFF.

This chain links TRBV11-2 with TRBJ2-4; D tentatively reads TRBD1 or TRBD2 (5 bases each). In germline, CDR1 is SGHAT, CDR2 FQNNGV. V shed 0 bases and J shed 6 bases, with 12 bases lying between them. The CDR3 loop spans 15 amino acids. The CDR3 is CASSLELGAPNIQYF. CDR3 in DNA: TGTGCCAGCAGCTTAGAGCTCGGGGCCCCAAACATTCAGTACTTC.

V and J are TRBV13 and TRBJ2-7, with 7 bases that match TRBD2. CDR1 is PRHDT, CDR2 FYEKMQ, per germline (reference sequence). This CDR3 is built from 15 residues. V was clipped by 4 bases and J by 2 bases; unmatched bases: 8. CDR3 DNA: TGTGCCAGCAGCTACGGGGTAGCGGGCACCTACGAGCAGTACTTC. This gives the protein CASSYGVAGTYEQYF.

The J gene is TRBJ2-1, the V gene TRBV19, with 9 positions matching TRBD2. CDR3 length equals 16 residues. The V gene's germline CDR1 is LNHDA and CDR2 SQIVND (reference sequence). V gave up 4 bases and J gave up 4 bases; unmatched junction bases: 8. The DNA for the CDR3 is TGTGCCAGTAGTAAGCTAGCGGGGAAGCCTTACAATGAGCAGTTCTTC. This translates into CASSKLAGKPYNEQFF.